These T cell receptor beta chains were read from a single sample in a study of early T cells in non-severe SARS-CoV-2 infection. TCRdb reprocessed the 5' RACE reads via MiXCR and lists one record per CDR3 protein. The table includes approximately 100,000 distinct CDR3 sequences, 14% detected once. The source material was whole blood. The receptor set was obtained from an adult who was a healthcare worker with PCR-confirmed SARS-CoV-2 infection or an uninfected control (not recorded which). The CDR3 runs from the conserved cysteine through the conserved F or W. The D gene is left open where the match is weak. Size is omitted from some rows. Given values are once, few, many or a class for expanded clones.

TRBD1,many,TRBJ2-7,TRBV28,CASSKDRGSSYEQYF,TGTGCCAGCAGCAAGGACAGGGGAAGCTCCTACGAGCAGTACTTC
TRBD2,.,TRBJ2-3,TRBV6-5,CASSRLAGEEDTQYF,TGTGCCAGCAGCCGACTAGCGGGGGAAGAAGATACGCAGTATTTT
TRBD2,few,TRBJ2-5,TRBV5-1,CASSPGLAQETQYF,TGCGCCAGCAGCCCGGGACTAGCCCAAGAGACCCAGTACTTC
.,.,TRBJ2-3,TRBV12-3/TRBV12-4,CASRKQGVTDTQYF,TGTGCCAGCAGAAAACAAGGGGTGACAGATACGCAGTATTTT
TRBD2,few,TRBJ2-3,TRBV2,CASTVSGVYTDTQYF,TGTGCCAGCACGGTCAGCGGGGTGTACACAGATACGCAGTATTTT
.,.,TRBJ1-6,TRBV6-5,CASSYSRGSPLHF,TGTGCCAGCAGTTACTCGCGGGGGTCACCCCTCCACTTT
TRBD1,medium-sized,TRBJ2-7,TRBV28,CACTRDSRSLYEQYF,TGTGCCTGCACCCGGGACAGCCGTTCTCTTTACGAGCAGTACTTC
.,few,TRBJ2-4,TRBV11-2,CASSLDGTDSNIQYF,TGTGCCAGCAGCTTAGATGGGACGGACAGTAACATTCAGTACTTC
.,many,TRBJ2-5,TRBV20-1,CSASSETQYF,TGCAGTGCTAGCTCGGAGACCCAGTACTTC
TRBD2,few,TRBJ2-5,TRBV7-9,CASSLTSGGALTQYF,TGTGCCAGCAGCTTAACTAGCGGGGGGGCCCTGACCCAGTACTTC
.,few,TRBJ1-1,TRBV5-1,CASSLGTGRDTEAFF,TGCGCCAGCAGCTTGGGAACGGGGAGAGACACTGAAGCTTTCTTT
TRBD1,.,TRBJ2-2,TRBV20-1,CSAGTGHEGELFF,TGCAGTGCAGGGACAGGTCATGAGGGGGAGCTGTTTTTT
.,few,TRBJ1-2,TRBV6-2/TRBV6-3,CASRPTGTPNYGYTF,TGTGCCAGCAGACCCACCGGGACACCTAACTATGGCTACACCTTC
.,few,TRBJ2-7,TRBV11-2,CASSFDSYEQYF,TGTGCCAGCAGCTTTGACAGCTACGAGCAGTACTTC
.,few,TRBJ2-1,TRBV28,CASSQPDEQFF,TGTGCCAGCAGCCAGCCAGATGAGCAGTTCTTC
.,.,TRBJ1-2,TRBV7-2,CASSLDSSGRSYGYTF,TGTGCCAGCAGCTTAGATAGCTCCGGACGGAGCTATGGCTACACCTTC
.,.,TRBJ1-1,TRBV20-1,CSAPAPKAMNTEAFF,TGCAGTGCCCCCGCTCCTAAGGCGATGAACACTGAAGCTTTCTTT
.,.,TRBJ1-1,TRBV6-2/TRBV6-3,CASRPLRAGGAFF,TGTGCCAGCAGGCCTCTAAGGGCCGGGGGAGCTTTCTTT
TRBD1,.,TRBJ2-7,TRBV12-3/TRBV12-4,CASRRTGVGEQYF,TGTGCCAGCAGGAGGACAGGGGTTGGAGAGCAGTACTTC
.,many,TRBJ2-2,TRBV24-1,CATPQGLTNTGELFF,TGTGCCACTCCCCAGGGATTAACGAACACCGGGGAGCTGTTTTTT
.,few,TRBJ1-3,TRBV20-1,CSAKYQGSNTIYF,TGCAGTGCTAAATATCAGGGCAGTAACACCATATATTTT
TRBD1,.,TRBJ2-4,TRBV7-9,CATSLQGAKNIQYF,TGTGCCACCTCGTTACAGGGGGCCAAAAACATTCAGTACTTC
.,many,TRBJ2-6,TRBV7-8,CASSLTGLTGANVLTF,TGTGCCAGCAGCTTAACAGGGTTGACTGGGGCCAACGTCCTGACTTTC
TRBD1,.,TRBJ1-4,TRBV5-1,CASSLGTAEGEKLFF,TGCGCCAGCAGCTTAGGGACAGCGGAAGGTGAAAAACTGTTTTTT
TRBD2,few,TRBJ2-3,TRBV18,CASSSQRGASTDTQYF,TGTGCCAGCTCTTCCCAGCGGGGGGCTAGCACAGATACGCAGTATTTT
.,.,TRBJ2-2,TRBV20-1,CSARGRIRTRENTGELFF,TGCAGTGCTAGAGGGAGAATAAGAACCCGCGAAAACACCGGGGAGCTGTTTTTT
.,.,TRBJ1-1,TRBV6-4,CASRRTLDTEAFF,TGTGCCAGCAGAAGGACCTTAGACACTGAAGCTTTCTTT
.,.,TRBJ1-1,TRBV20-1,CSAAGPENTEAFF,TGCAGTGCCGCGGGACCCGAGAACACTGAAGCTTTCTTT
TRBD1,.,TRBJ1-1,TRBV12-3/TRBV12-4,CASSMYRGHTEAFF,TGTGCCAGCAGTATGTACAGGGGTCACACTGAAGCTTTCTTT
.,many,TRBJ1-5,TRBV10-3,CAIAAGSSNQPQHF,TGTGCCATAGCCGCAGGGTCGAGCAATCAGCCCCAGCATTTT
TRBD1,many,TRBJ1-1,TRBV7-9,CASSPRTGGENTEAFF,TGTGCCAGCAGCCCGCGGACAGGGGGGGAGAACACTGAAGCTTTCTTT
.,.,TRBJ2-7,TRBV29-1,CSVSPTAYEQYF,TGCAGCGTTTCCCCCACAGCCTACGAGCAGTACTTC
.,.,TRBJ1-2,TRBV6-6,CAILPDGYYGYTF,TGTGCCATCCTGCCTGACGGATACTATGGCTACACCTTC
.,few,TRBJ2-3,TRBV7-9,CASSEDYDTQYF,TGTGCCAGCAGCGAGGATTACGATACGCAGTATTTT
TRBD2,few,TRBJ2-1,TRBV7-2,CASSALAVAGITGNEQFF,TGTGCCAGCAGCGCGCTAGCGGTAGCTGGGATAACAGGCAATGAGCAGTTCTTC
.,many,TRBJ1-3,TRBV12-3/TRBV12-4,CASISQVSGNTIYF,TGTGCCAGCATAAGCCAGGTCTCTGGAAACACCATATATTTT
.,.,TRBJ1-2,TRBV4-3,CASSQDLNRDYGYTF,TGCGCCAGCAGCCAAGATCTTAACAGGGACTATGGCTACACCTTC
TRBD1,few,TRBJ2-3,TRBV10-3,CATEDRGTDTQYF,TGTGCCACTGAGGACAGGGGCACAGATACGCAGTATTTT